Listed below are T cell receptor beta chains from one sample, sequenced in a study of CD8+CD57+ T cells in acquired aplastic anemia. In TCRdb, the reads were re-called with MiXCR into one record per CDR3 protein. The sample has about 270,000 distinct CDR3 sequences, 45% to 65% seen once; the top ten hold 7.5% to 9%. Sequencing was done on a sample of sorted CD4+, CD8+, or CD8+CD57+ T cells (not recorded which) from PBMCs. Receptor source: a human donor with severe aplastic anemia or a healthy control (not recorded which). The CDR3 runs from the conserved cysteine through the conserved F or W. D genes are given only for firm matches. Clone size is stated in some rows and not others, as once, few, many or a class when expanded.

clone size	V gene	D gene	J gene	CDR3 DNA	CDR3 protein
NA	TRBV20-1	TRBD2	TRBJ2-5	TGCAGTGCTAAACTAGCGGGTGGAGAGACCCAGTACTTC	CSAKLAGGETQYF
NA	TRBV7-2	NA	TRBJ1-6	TGTGCCAGCAGCTTAGACAGCTCCTATAATTCACCCCTCCACTTT	CASSLDSSYNSPLHF
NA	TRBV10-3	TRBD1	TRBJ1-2	TGTGCCATCAGTGAATCGGGACAGCTTTCCTATGGCTACACCTTC	CAISESGQLSYGYTF
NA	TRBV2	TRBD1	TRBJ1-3	TGTGCCAGCAGTGCCGGGACAGGGCTTAATTTTTCCATATATTTT	CASSAGTGLNFSIYF
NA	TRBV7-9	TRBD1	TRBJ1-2	TGTGCCAGCAGGACCGGGACAGGAAATCTTAACTATGGCTACACCTTC	CASRTGTGNLNYGYTF
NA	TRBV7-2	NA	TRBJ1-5	TGTGCCAGCAGCTTAACGGGAGTAGGCAATCAGCCCCAGCATTTT	CASSLTGVGNQPQHF
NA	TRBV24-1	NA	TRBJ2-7	TGTGCCACCAGTGATTCGGATAGCTCGCGCTACGAGCAGTACTTC	CATSDSDSSRYEQYF
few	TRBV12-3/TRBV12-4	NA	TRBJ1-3	TGTGCCAGCAGTTTAGGGAACACCATATATTTT	CASSLGNTIYF
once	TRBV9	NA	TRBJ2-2	TGTGCCAGCAGCGTAGGTCATCGGCAGCTGTTTTTT	CASSVGHRQLFF
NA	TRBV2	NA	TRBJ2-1	TGTGCCGGCAGAGACCAATTGAGGGCCACAAGGAGGGTGGATGAGCAGCTCTTC	CAGRDQLRATRRVDEQLF
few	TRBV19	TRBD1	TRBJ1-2	TGTGCCAGTAGCCCGTGGACAGGGGACTATGGCTACACCTTC	CASSPWTGDYGYTF
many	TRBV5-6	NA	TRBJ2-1	TGTGCCAGCAGCTTGGACATCAGCTCCTACAATGAGCAGTTCTTC	CASSLDISSYNEQFF
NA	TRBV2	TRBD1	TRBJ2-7	TGTGCCAGGGATCTGGGACAGGGGTACAAGCAGTACTTC	CARDLGQGYKQYF
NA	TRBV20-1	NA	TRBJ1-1	TGCAGTGCTCAGCTGGCAGGGAAACTGTCTGAGGCTTTCTTT	CSAQLAGKLSEAFF
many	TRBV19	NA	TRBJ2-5	TGTGCCAGTAGTATTCTCCCCGGGGAGACCCAGTACTTC	CASSILPGETQYF
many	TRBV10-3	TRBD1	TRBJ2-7	TGTGCCATCACCCCGGACAGGGTCCACGAGCAGTACTTC	CAITPDRVHEQYF
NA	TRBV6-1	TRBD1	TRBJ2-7	TGTGCCAGCAAACTTGGACAGGGGATCAACGAGCAGTACTTC	CASKLGQGINEQYF
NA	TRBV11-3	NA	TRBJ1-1	TGTGCCAGCAGCTTAGCAGGGTGGAACACTGAAGCTTTCTTT	CASSLAGWNTEAFF